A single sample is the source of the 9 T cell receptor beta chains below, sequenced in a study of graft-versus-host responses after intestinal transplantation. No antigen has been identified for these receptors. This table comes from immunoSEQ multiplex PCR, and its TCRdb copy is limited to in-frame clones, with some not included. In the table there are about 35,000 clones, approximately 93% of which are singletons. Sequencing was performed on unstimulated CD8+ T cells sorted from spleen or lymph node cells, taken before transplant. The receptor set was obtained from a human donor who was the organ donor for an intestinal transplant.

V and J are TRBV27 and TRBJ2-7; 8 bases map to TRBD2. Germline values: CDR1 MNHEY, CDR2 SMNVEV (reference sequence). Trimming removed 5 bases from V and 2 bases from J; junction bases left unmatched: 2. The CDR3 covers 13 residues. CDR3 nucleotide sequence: TGTGCCAGCAGTCCAGCGGGAGCCTACGAGCAGTACTTC. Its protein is CASSPAGAYEQYF.

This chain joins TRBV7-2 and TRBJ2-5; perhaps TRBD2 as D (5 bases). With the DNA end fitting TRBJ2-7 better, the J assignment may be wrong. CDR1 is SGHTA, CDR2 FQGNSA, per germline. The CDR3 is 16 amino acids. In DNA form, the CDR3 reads TGTGCCAGCAGCTTAGGACCAGCGGACCAACAATACGAGCAGTACTTC. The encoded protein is CASSLGPADQQYEQYF.

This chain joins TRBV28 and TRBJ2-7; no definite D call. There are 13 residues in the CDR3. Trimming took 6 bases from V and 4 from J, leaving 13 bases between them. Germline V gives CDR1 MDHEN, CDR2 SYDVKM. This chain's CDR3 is CASSSYSSYEQYF. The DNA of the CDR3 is TGTGCCAGCAGCTCCTATTCCTCTTACGAGCAGTACTTC.

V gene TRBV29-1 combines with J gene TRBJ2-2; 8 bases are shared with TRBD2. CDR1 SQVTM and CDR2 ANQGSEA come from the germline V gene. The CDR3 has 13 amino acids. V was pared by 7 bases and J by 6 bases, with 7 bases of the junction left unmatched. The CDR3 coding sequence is TGCAGCGGATCTGGACTAGCCCCCGGGGAGCTGTTTTTT. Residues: CSGSGLAPGELFF.

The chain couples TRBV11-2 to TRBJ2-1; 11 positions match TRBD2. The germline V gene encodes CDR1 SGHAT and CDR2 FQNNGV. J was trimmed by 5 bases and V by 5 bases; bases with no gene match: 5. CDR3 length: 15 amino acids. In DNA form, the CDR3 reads TGTGCCAGCAGCCTGACTAGCGGGGCTAACAATGAGCAGTTCTTC. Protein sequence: CASSLTSGANNEQFF.

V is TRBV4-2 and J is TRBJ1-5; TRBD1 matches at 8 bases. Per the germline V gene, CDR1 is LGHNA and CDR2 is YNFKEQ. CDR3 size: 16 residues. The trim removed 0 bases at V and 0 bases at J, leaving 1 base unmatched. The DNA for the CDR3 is TGTGCCAGCAGCCAAGAGACAGGGGTTAGCAATCAGCCCCAGCATTTT. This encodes CASSQETGVSNQPQHF.

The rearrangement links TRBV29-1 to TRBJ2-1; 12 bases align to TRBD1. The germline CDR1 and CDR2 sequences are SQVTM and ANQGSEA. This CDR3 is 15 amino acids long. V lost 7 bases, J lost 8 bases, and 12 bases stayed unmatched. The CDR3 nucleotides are TGCAGCGCCGCCACCGGGACAGGGGGCTTGGATGAGCAGTTCTTC. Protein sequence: CSAATGTGGLDEQFF.

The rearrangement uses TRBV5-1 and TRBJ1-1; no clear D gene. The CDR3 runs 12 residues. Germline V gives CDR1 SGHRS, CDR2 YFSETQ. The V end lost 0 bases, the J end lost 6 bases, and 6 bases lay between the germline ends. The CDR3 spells CASSLVGPEAFF. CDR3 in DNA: TGCGCCAGCAGCTTGGTAGGGCCTGAAGCTTTCTTT. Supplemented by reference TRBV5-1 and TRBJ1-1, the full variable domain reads KAGVTQTPRYLIKTRGQQVTLSCSPISGHRSVSWYQQTPGQGLQFLFEYFSETQRNKGNFPGRFSGRQFSNSRSEMNVSTLELGDSALYLCASSLVGPEAFFGQGTRLTVV.

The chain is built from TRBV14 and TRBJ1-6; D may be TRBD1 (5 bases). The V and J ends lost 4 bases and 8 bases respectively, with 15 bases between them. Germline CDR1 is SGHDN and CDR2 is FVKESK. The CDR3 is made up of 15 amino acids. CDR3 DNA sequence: TGTGCCAGCAGCCCCACCGGGACCCAGGATTCACCCCTCCACTTT. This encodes CASSPTGTQDSPLHF.